The 15 T cell receptor beta chains presented below share a single source sample, sequenced in a study of OX40 agonist ivuxolimab in advanced cancers. Sequencing used immunoSEQ multiplex PCR; TCRdb keeps in-frame clones, though not all of them. The table records roughly 60,000 clones, approximately 79% of them present only once. The material sequenced was CD4+ or CD8+ T cells sorted from blood, taken in a trial of the OX40 agonist ivuxolimab. These receptors were obtained from an adult with an advanced solid tumor such as melanoma, head and neck, liver or kidney cancer.

The chain is built from TRBV11-2 and TRBJ2-7; D assignment may be TRBD1 or TRBD2 (5 bases each). The V end was cut by 10 bases, the J end by 5 bases, with 18 bases between. Germline lookup yields CDR1 SGHAT and CDR2 FQNNGV. CDR3 length equals 13 residues. The CDR3 sequence is CATRDRLLDEQYF. The CDR3 DNA reads TGTGCCACCCGGGACCGCCTCTTGGACGAGCAGTACTTC. Filled out from reference TRBV11-2 and TRBJ2-7, the complete variable domain reads EAGVAQSPRYKIIEKRQSVAFWCNPISGHATLYWYQQILGQGPKLLIQFQNNGVVDDSQLPKDRFSAERLKGVDSTLKIQPAKLEDSAVYLCATRDRLLDEQYFGPGTRLTVT.

This chain joins TRBV7-2 and TRBJ2-5; D may be TRBD2 (5 bases). CDR1 and CDR2 (germline): SGHTA, FQGNSA. The V gene lost 5 bases and the J gene lost 5 bases, with 21 bases spanning the gap. The CDR3 loop spans 16 amino acids. The CDR3 protein is CASSTRAAFPGETQYF. The CDR3 DNA is TGTGCCAGCAGCACCCGGGCCGCTTTCCCGGGGGAGACCCAGTACTTC. The whole variable domain, filled in from reference TRBV7-2 and TRBJ2-5, reads GAGVSQSPSNKVTEKGKDVELRCDPISGHTALYWYRQSLGQGLEFLIYFQGNSAPDKSGLPSDRFSAERTGGSVSTLTIQRTQQEDSAVYLCASSTRAAFPGETQYFGPGTRLLVL.

This chain links TRBV27 with TRBJ2-1; D might be TRBD2 (5 bases). Trimming shortened V by 3 bases and J by 5 bases, and 14 bases separated the two germline ends. The CDR3 length is 15 residues. Germline V lookup: CDR1 MNHEY, CDR2 SMNVEV (reference sequence). The CDR3 sequence: CASSFIRGSDNEQFF. DNA of the CDR3: TGTGCCAGCAGTTTCATTAGAGGGTCCGACAATGAGCAGTTCTTC.

The rearrangement joins TRBV6-6 to TRBJ1-5; tentatively, D is TRBD1 (6 bases). The germline V gene has CDR1 MNHNY and CDR2 SVGAGI (reference sequence). CDR3 length: 16 amino acids. V lost 6 bases and J lost 2, with 17 bases in between. The CDR3 is CASRGGWELGNQPQHF. In DNA, the CDR3 is TGTGCCAGCAGAGGGGGGTGGGAGTTGGGCAATCAGCCCCAGCATTTT.

The chain carries TRBV10-3 and TRBJ2-7; TRBD2 agrees at 15 bases. Unmatched junction bases numbered 8, after V lost 8 bases and J lost 6 bases. The CDR3 runs to 15 residues. Germline CDR1 is ENHRY and CDR2 is SYGVKD. The DNA for the CDR3 is TGTGCCATCTCTGGACTAGCGGGGGGGCCGTCCGAGCAGTACTTC. Translation: CAISGLAGGPSEQYF.

This chain uses TRBV5-1 with TRBJ2-3; D is unclear. This CDR3 spans 14 amino acids. Trimming took off 0 bases at V and 0 bases at J, with 5 bases between the two ends. Germline V CDR1 and CDR2: SGHRS, YFSETQ. The CDR3 region is CASSLAASTDTQYF. CDR3 in DNA: TGCGCCAGCAGCTTGGCAGCTAGCACAGATACGCAGTATTTT.

The chain links TRBV2 to TRBJ1-5; no reliable D call. This CDR3 has 14 residues. Trimming took 7 bases from V and 2 from J, leaving 12 bases between them. In germline, CDR1 is SNHLY, CDR2 FYNNEI. The CDR3 DNA reads as TGTGCCAGCATCCCGCGACAAGGCAATCAGCCCCAGCATTTT. It translates to CASIPRQGNQPQHF.

The CDR3 spells CASSSLTEAFF. The CDR3 nucleotides are TGTGCCAGCAGTTCTCTTACTGAAGCTTTCTTT. The V and J genes are TRBV6-1 and TRBJ1-1, with D unresolved. V gave up 5 bases and J gave up 5 bases, with 6 bases separating them. Germline CDR1 and CDR2: MNHNS and SASEGT. The length of the CDR3 is 11 residues.

V usage is TRBV19 and J usage is TRBJ1-6; no definite D call. V shed 4 bases and J shed 11 bases, with 18 bases lying between them. Germline loops: CDR1 LNHDA, CDR2 SQIVND (reference sequence). The CDR3 consists of 15 residues. As DNA, the CDR3 is TGTGCCAGTAGTAGAAACACAGTCGCAGATCCACCCCTCCACTTT. Translation gives CASSRNTVADPPLHF.

This clone was detected many times. This chain links TRBV6-1 with TRBJ2-7, with TRBD1 identical over 7 bases. The germline V gene encodes CDR1 MNHNS and CDR2 SASEGT. V was clipped by 6 bases and J by 3 bases; unmatched bases: 5. CDR3 size: 13 residues. For the CDR3, the DNA is TGTGCCAGCAGAGGGACAGTAGGCTACGAGCAGTACTTC. It translates to CASRGTVGYEQYF.

The rearrangement joins TRBV11-2 to TRBJ2-3; possible D gene TRBD2, 5 bases. The CDR3 covers 12 residues. The V gene's germline CDR1 is SGHAT and CDR2 FQNNGV. V was clipped by 5 bases and J by 10 bases, with 13 bases between them. CDR3 amino acids: CASSVAGSAQYF. The CDR3 coding sequence is TGTGCCAGCAGCGTTGCGGGCTCGGCGCAGTATTTT.

The chain combines TRBV7-9 with TRBJ1-2; 7 bases align to TRBD1. This CDR3 spans 15 amino acids. Germline CDR1 reads SEHNR; CDR2 reads FQNEAQ (reference sequence). Trimming took 1 base from V and 5 from J; bases not matched to a gene: 7. The CDR3 sequence: CASSLVQGWRYGYTF. The CDR3 DNA is TGTGCCAGCAGCTTAGTACAGGGGTGGAGGTATGGCTACACCTTC.

The V call is TRBV15, the J call TRBJ2-2, with D hard to call. Germline V gives CDR1 LNHNV, CDR2 YYDKDF (reference sequence). The CDR3 extends over 12 amino acids. V lost 0 bases and J 9 bases, leaving 5 bases between the germline ends. CDR3 nucleotide sequence: TGTGCCACCAGCAGAGATAGGTGGGAGCTGTTTTTT. Its translation: CATSRDRWELFF.

V and J are TRBV2 and TRBJ1-5; D is ambiguous. The CDR3 contains 17 residues. Trimming pared 4 bases from V and 2 bases from J, leaving 18 bases between. Germline CDR1 and CDR2: SNHLY and FYNNEI. The CDR3 coding sequence is TGTGCCAGCAGTGGGGGTTTATGGGCGCATGGCAATCAGCCCCAGCATTTT. Amino acids: CASSGGLWAHGNQPQHF.

The chain joins TRBV4-2 to TRBJ2-1; 11 bases are a match to TRBD2. Trimming took 1 base from V and 5 from J; bases not matched to a gene: 4. CDR1 is LGHNA, CDR2 YNFKEQ, per germline. The CDR3 has 16 residues. The CDR3 bases are TGTGCCAGCAGCCAAGTGGGACTAGCGGCGGACAATGAGCAGTTCTTC. Translated: CASSQVGLAADNEQFF.